This section outlines one TCR beta chain sequence together with its context. Its target is unknown. Measured with immunoSEQ multiplex PCR; TCRdb has only the in-frame clones, and not every one. Of approximately 61,000 clones in the sample, 73% were seen once. ViraFEST assay sequencing came after antigen-specific CD4+ T cells were expanded with viral peptide pools. Having been cultured for around ten days, the cells underwent CD4+ T cell isolation. Two doses of BNT162b2 or mRNA-1273 vaccine were administered to participants. None of these healthy vaccinees had been infected with SARS-CoV-2 before vaccination. Wells each received two million PBMC, cultured with 10 IU/ml IL-2 and 10 ug/ml peptides. This record belongs to a study of vaccination effects on CD4 cells after COVID-19. The V end was cut by 3 bases, the J end by 2 bases, with 8 bases between. The V gene's germline CDR1 is MNHEY and CDR2 SMNVEV (reference sequence). The CDR3 covers 14 residues.

General study findings and limits: Limitations: small convalescent group and missing early post-infection timepoints.

The material was CD4+ T cells from PBMCs cultured with HCoV-229E spike peptides, obtained after COVID-19 vaccination. This chain joins TRBV27 and TRBJ1-3; possible D gene TRBD1, 5 bases. The clonotype comes from a human donor who received a COVID-19 vaccine. The CDR3 reads CASSLRGTGNTIYF. Here the CDR3 DNA reads TGTGCCAGCAGTTTGCGGGGGACTGGAAACACCATATATTTT.